This TCR beta chain derives from a study of Graves' ophthalmopathy and Graves' hyperthyroidism. The CDR3 is made up of 18 amino acids. CDR1 and CDR2 (germline): SGHRS, YFSETQ. The V and J ends lost 5 bases and 0 bases, in that order; junction bases with no gene match: 10. This clonotype was seen many times. The TCR beta CDR3 regions underwent amplification from RNA transcripts. An initial RT-PCR round employing HTBI primers preceded a second-round multiplex PCR. MiXCR was run by TCRdb on the multiplex PCR reads, yielding one entry per CDR3 protein. The sample holds hundreds of thousands of distinct CDR3 sequences, roughly 20% seen once.

Material: peripheral blood. The source of this sequence is a woman aged 18-35 years with stable Graves' hyperthyroidism. Some clones in this sample may be carry-over from other donors' samples. This sequence joins TRBV5-1 and TRBJ2-6; 8 nucleotides align to TRBD1. In nucleotides, the CDR3 is TGCGCCAGCAGTCTACGGACAGGGACACTCTCTGGGGCCAACGTCCTGACTTTC. It specifies CASSLRTGTLSGANVLTF.